The present entry profiles one T cell receptor (beta chain) with its context. The germline CDR1 and CDR2 sequences are SGHAT and FQNNGV. This CDR3 spans 15 amino acids. V dropped 5 bases and J dropped 2; count of bases not matched to a gene: 3. This record comes from a study of blood T cell repertoires in COVID-19. Libraries were prepared by immunoSEQ multiplex PCR; TCRdb keeps only in-frame clonotypes and omits some of them. The sample lists about 130,000 clones; roughly 80% were seen once. This TCR was sampled from a woman aged 70 to 79 with COVID-19, enrolled during active disease. The sequenced sample consisted of peripheral blood. The chain joins TRBV11-2 to TRBJ2-3; 11 bases map to TRBD2. The DNA of the CDR3 is TGTGCCAGCAGCCCGGGACTAGCGGCCACAGATACGCAGTATTTT. Translated: CASSPGLAATDTQYF. Looking up the rest from reference TRBV11-2 and TRBJ2-3 gives the full variable domain: EAGVAQSPRYKIIEKRQSVAFWCNPISGHATLYWYQQILGQGPKLLIQFQNNGVVDDSQLPKDRFSAERLKGVDSTLKIQPAKLEDSAVYLCASSPGLAATDTQYFGPGTRLTVL.